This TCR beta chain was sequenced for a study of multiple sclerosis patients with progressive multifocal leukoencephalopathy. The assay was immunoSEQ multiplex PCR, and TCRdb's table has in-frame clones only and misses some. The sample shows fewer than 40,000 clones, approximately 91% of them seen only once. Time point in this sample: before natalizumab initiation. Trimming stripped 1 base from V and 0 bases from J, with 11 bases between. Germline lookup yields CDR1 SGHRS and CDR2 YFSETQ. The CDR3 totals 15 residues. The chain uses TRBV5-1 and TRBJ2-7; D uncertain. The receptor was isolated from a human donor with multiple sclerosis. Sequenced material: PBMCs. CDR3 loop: CASSLRAASSYEQYF. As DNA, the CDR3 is TGCGCCAGCAGCTTGAGGGCGGCCAGCTCCTACGAGCAGTACTTC.